This TCR beta chain is from a study of blood T cells in healthy people across ages. Next came a second PCR, run for roughly 6 to 11 cycles, which used a sample-barcoded 5' primer along with a J-beta primer mix. MiXCR, applied by TCRdb to the 5' RACE reads, yields one record per CDR3 protein. The sample contains more than 800,000 distinct CDR3 sequences, roughly 26% of which appear only once. The donors, all healthy, were Caucasians living in Russia, aged roughly 6 to 100. V was trimmed by 2 bases and J by 0 bases, leaving 11 bases between them. CDR3 length: 15 residues. The germline gives CDR1 SGDLS, CDR2 YYNGEE. Whole-study results and caveats: Diversity of TCR beta correlated strongly with naive T cell percentage. A conclusive naive versus antigen-experienced comparison was prevented by the unsorted PBMCs. Roughly linear declines in TCR beta diversity per million T cells occurred with age.

On this clonotype: The antigen is not known.

Source material: blood. This chain joins TRBV9 and TRBJ1-1; D gene ambiguous. This TCR derives from a woman aged 80 or over in good health. The CDR3 region has the DNA TGTGCCAGCAGCGTTTACGACGGATTGAACACTGAAGCTTTCTTT. It is translated as CASSVYDGLNTEAFF.